The clone carrying this TCR beta chain was counted once. The data derive from a study of blood T cell repertoires in COVID-19. Across the study: PBMCs, B-cell-depleted T cells, or T cells were the source of the cDNA or gDNA that made up the material.

Data came from immunoSEQ multiplex PCR; TCRdb stores just in-frame clones and leaves some out. Of 200,000 to 250,000 clones in the sample, under 90% were seen once. Trimming took 5 bases from V and 3 from J; bases not matched to a gene: 5. From germline, CDR1 is KGHSH and CDR2 LQKENI. The CDR3 length is 14 residues. Individuals aged roughly 18 to 95 years were recruited from roughly 23 US areas. Cohort allocation depended upon clinical history that participants reported. Either two negative PCRs, clearance, or symptom resolution qualified Cohort 3 donors as recovered. J is TRBJ1-1 and V is TRBV18, with 8 bases aligning to TRBD1. The sequence came from an older woman who had recovered from COVID-19. Sample: PBMCs or T cells enriched from blood (not recorded which). For the CDR3, the DNA is TGTGCCAGCTCAGAAAACAGGGGGGACACTGAAGCTTTCTTT. This encodes CASSENRGDTEAFF.